The 20 T cell receptor beta chains reported below all come from one sample, sequenced in a study of regulatory T cells in long-lasting Graves disease. As for time point: persistent/refractory GD, antithyroid drugs over 5 years with positive TRAb. From RNA extracted from PBMCs, the TCR library was made. The authors built TCR beta libraries using iRepertoire HTBI primers and Arm-PCR of CDR3 regions. TCRdb re-analysed the multiplex PCR reads in MiXCR, keeping a single row per CDR3 protein. The sample contains around 340,000 distinct CDR3 sequences, about 18% of which appear only once. The specimen was peripheral blood mononuclear cells (PBMCs), collected when the disease was refractory, from a patient treated with antithyroid drugs. The receptors shown here come from a female donor with Graves disease.

The chain employs TRBV12-3 or TRBV12-4 and TRBJ2-3; 8 positions match TRBD2. This CDR3 spans 16 amino acids. V was clipped by 3 bases and J by 0 bases; unmatched bases: 5. The DNA of the CDR3 is TGTGCCAGCAGTTTTTACACTAGCGGTAGCACAGATACGCAGTATTTT. It translates to CASSFYTSGSTDTQYF.

This clonotype showed up just a few times. V usage is TRBV10-3 and J usage is TRBJ2-7; 8 bases map to TRBD1. The junction had 3 bases not matched to a gene; V was cut back by 9 bases and J by 2 bases. Germline CDR1 reads ENHRY; CDR2 reads SYGVKD. The CDR3 length is 12 residues. The CDR3 region has the DNA TGTGCCATTGCGGACAGGGCCTACGAGCAGTACTTC. Amino acid sequence: CAIADRAYEQYF.

This clonotype occurred a few times. The genes are TRBV18 and TRBJ2-7; D possibly corresponds to TRBD2 (6 bases). The ends were cut back, 6 bases at V and 4 bases at J, with 16 bases in the middle. Germline V CDR1 and CDR2: KGHSH, LQKENI. The length of the CDR3 is 14 residues. CDR3 sequence: CASSVLAGPYEQYF. The CDR3, as DNA: TGTGCCAGCTCTGTGTTGGCGGGGCCGTACGAGCAGTACTTC.

There are many counts of this clonotype. The chain carries TRBV10-3 and TRBJ2-7, with D possibly TRBD1 on 6 matching bases. CDR1 and CDR2 (germline): ENHRY, SYGVKD. CDR3 size: 12 residues. V was clipped by 2 bases and J by 7 bases, with 9 bases between them. CDR3 coding DNA: TGTGCCATCAGTGAGACAGGGCAGGAGCAGTACTTC. This codes for CAISETGQEQYF.

The sample holds a few counts of this clonotype. The chain couples TRBV9 to TRBJ1-6; TRBD1 matches at 11 bases. V was pared by 2 bases and J by 8 bases, with 6 bases of the junction left unmatched. This CDR3 spans 16 amino acids. Germline loops: CDR1 SGDLS, CDR2 YYNGEE. CDR3 bases: TGTGCCAGCAGCGTCGAACCGGGACAGGGGGATTCACCCCTCCACTTT. It yields the protein CASSVEPGQGDSPLHF.

With respect to this clonotype: A much larger clonotype is one base distant, so this may be a read error. The chain joins TRBV6-2 or TRBV6-3 to TRBJ2-7; D is possibly TRBD2 (7 bases). The CDR3 runs 15 residues. From germline, CDR1 is MNHEY and CDR2 SVGEGT. The CDR3 DNA reads TGTGTCAGCAGTTACCGGCGGGGGCTTATCCACGAGCAGTACTTC. Translating it yields CVSSYRRGLIHEQYF.

This clonotype was detected many times. The chain employs TRBV7-9 and TRBJ1-2; perhaps TRBD1 as D (5 bases). The CDR3 is 17 amino acids. Germline V CDR1 and CDR2: SEHNR, FQNEAQ (reference sequence). Trimming removed 7 bases from V and 7 bases from J, with 28 bases in between. CDR3: CASTSRGTLGGNVGYTF. The CDR3 coding sequence is TGTGCCAGCACCTCCCGAGGGACCCTCGGAGGTAACGTTGGCTACACCTTC.

This clonotype came up a few times. The rearrangement links TRBV19 to TRBJ1-5; tentatively, D is TRBD1 (5 bases). The length of the CDR3 is 13 residues. In germline, CDR1 is LNHDA, CDR2 SQIVND (reference sequence). V was trimmed by 7 bases and J by 6 bases, leaving 13 bases between them. CDR3 in DNA: TGTGCCAGTACGGCAGGCGGGGGTCAGCCCCAGCATTTT. Translating gives CASTAGGGQPQHF.

There are a few counts of this clonotype. The rearrangement joins TRBV20-1 to TRBJ2-7, with TRBD1 matching over 7 bases. Germline-derived CDR1 and CDR2 are DFQATT and SNEGSKA (reference sequence). CDR3 length equals 14 residues. Losses at the gene ends were 3 bases for V and 2 bases for J; bases not matched to a gene: 7. The CDR3 DNA reads as TGCAGTGCTAGTCGTAGACAGGGCCCCTACGAGCAGTACTTC. It translates to CSASRRQGPYEQYF.

This clonotype was seen ten or more times. The chain carries TRBV5-5 and TRBJ1-1; a possible D gene is TRBD1 (5 bases). Germline V gene sequence: CDR1 SGHKS, CDR2 YYEKEE (reference sequence). The CDR3 extends over 16 amino acids. Trimming removed 4 bases at V and 4 bases at J, with 20 bases between. The CDR3 spells CASSRDPGGISTEAFF. Written as DNA, the CDR3 is TGTGCCAGCAGCAGGGACCCTGGGGGTATTAGCACTGAAGCTTTCTTT.

This clonotype has just a few counts. The gene calls are TRBV28 and TRBJ1-1; D gene unclear. The CDR3 has 14 residues. The germline V and J ends were trimmed by 6 bases and 1 base, with 12 bases remaining between them. The germline CDR1 and CDR2 sequences are MDHEN and SYDVKM. The CDR3 region is CASSSPGRNTEAFF. The CDR3 bases are TGTGCCAGCAGCTCCCCCGGTAGGAACACTGAAGCTTTCTTT.

Many counts were recorded for this clonotype. This rearrangement joins TRBV30 to TRBJ2-7, with 13 bases matching TRBD2. J gave up 9 bases and V 1 base, and 6 bases lay outside the gene matches. CDR1 is GTSNPN, CDR2 SVGIG, per germline (reference sequence). CDR3 length: 14 amino acids. CDR3: CAWSAQGLAGVQYF. The CDR3 DNA sequence: TGTGCCTGGAGTGCCCAAGGACTAGCGGGAGTGCAGTACTTC.

The chain has TRBV18 and TRBJ2-2, with a tentative D call TRBD1 (7 bases). The V gene lost 6 bases and the J gene lost 6 bases, with 14 bases spanning the gap. This CDR3 has 14 residues. In germline, CDR1 is KGHSH, CDR2 LQKENI. Written as DNA, the CDR3 is TGTGCCAGCTCTTCAGGGGGACTCGCCGGGGAGCTGTTTTTT. Its protein product is CASSSGGLAGELFF.

This chain joins TRBV20-1 and TRBJ1-2; a possible D gene is TRBD1 (6 bases). Germline loops: CDR1 DFQATT, CDR2 SNEGSKA (reference sequence). CDR3 size: 13 residues. CDR3 sequence: CSAVGGTNYGYTF. Here the CDR3 DNA reads TGCAGCGCTGTCGGGGGCACTAACTATGGCTACACCTTC.

The sample holds many counts of this clonotype. As DNA, the CDR3 is TGTGCCAGCAGCCGCCAATGGGGCCCAGAGACCCAGTACTTC. Amino acid sequence: CASSRQWGPETQYF. The chain recombines TRBV3-1 with TRBJ2-5; D perhaps matches TRBD1 (5 bases). The CDR3 is 14 residues long. Germline assignment: CDR1 LGHDT and CDR2 YNNKEL (reference sequence). V shed 4 bases and J shed 4 bases, with 13 bases lying between them.

There are a few counts of this clonotype. The chain recombines TRBV14 with TRBJ1-3, with unresolved D. In germline, CDR1 is SGHDN, CDR2 FVKESK. CDR3 length: 15 residues. V was clipped by 0 bases and J by 7 bases, with 13 bases between them. The CDR3 region is CASSQDRFAGNTIYF. For the CDR3, the DNA is TGTGCCAGCAGCCAAGATCGGTTCGCCGGCAACACCATATATTTT.

About this clonotype: Germline is not matched at one junction end, which may reflect a read error. J is TRBJ2-1 and V is TRBV20-1; the D gene is possibly TRBD1 (6 bases). This CDR3 is 14 amino acids long. Germline-derived CDR1 and CDR2 are DFQATT and SNEGSKA (reference sequence). CDR3: CSASDRFTYNEQSF. The CDR3 region has the DNA TGCAGTGCTAGCGACAGGTTCACCTACAATGAGCAGTCCTTC.

This clonotype was detected a few times. The rearrangement links TRBV7-9 to TRBJ2-7; the match to TRBD2 covers 10 bases. The CDR3 loop spans 19 amino acids. Per the germline V gene, CDR1 is SEHNR and CDR2 is FQNEAQ (reference sequence). V shed 0 bases, J shed 1 base, and the junction held 12 bases outside the gene matches. The DNA for the CDR3 is TGTGCCAGCAGCTTAGCGCTTGTGTCCACTAGCGGGATTTCCTACGAGCAGTACTTC. Translation: CASSLALVSTSGISYEQYF. The entire variable domain, with the rest obtained from reference TRBV7-9 and TRBJ2-7, is as follows: DTGVSQNPRHKITKRGQNVTFRCDPISEHNRLYWYRQTLGQGPEFLTYFQNEAQLEKSRLLSDRFSAERPKGSFSTLEIQRTEQGDSAMYLCASSLALVSTSGISYEQYFGPGTRLTVT.

This chain links TRBV28 with TRBJ2-1, with 7 positions matching TRBD1. Unmatched junction bases numbered 9, after V lost 7 bases and J lost 9 bases. Germline CDR1 and CDR2: MDHEN and SYDVKM. The CDR3 is 13 amino acids. The CDR3 coding sequence is TGTGCCAGCACCCGACAGGGAAGCATTGAGCAGTTCTTC. As protein: CASTRQGSIEQFF.

This clonotype was found many times. The rearrangement links TRBV11-2 to TRBJ2-2; a weak D match, TRBD2 (6 bases). Trimming pared 6 bases from V and 4 bases from J, leaving 15 bases between. Germline V gives CDR1 SGHAT, CDR2 FQNNGV. The CDR3 length is 15 residues. Written as DNA, the CDR3 is TGTGCCAGCAGGACTCGGAGGGCCAGCACCGGGGAGCTGTTTTTT. This codes for CASRTRRASTGELFF.